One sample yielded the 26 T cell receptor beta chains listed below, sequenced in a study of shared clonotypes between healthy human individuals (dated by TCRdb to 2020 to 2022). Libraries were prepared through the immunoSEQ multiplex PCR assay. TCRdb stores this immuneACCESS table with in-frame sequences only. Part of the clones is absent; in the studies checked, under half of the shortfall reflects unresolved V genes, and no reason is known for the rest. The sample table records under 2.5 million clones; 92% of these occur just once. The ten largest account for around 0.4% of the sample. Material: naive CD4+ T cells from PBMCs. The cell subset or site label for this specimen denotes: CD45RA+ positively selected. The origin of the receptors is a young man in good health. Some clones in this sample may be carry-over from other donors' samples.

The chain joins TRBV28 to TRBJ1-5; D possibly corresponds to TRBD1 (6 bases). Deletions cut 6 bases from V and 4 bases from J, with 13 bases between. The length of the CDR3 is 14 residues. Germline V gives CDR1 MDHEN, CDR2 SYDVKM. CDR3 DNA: TGTGCCAGCAGCCGCTTAAGGGGGAATCAGCCCCAGCATTTT. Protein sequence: CASSRLRGNQPQHF.

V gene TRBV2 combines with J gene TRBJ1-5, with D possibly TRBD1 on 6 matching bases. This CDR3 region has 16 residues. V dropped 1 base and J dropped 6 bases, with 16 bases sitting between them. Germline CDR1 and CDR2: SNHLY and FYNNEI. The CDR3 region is CASSEDTGTSGQPQHF. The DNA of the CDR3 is TGTGCCAGCAGTGAAGATACAGGGACTAGCGGTCAGCCCCAGCATTTT.

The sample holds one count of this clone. The CDR3 is CASTSPQKAGRINNEQFF. The CDR3 DNA reads as TGTGCCAGCACATCTCCTCAAAAAGCGGGACGAATTAACAATGAGCAGTTCTTC. The chain joins TRBV7-2 to TRBJ2-1; 7 bases fit TRBD2. Per the germline V gene, CDR1 is SGHTA and CDR2 is FQGNSA. This CDR3 has 18 amino acids. J lost 5 bases, V lost 7 bases, and 20 bases had no gene match.

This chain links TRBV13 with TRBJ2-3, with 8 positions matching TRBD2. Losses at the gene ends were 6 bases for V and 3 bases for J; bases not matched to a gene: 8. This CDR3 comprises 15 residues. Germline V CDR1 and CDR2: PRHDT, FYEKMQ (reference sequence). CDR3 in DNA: TGTGCCAGCAGGAAGGGCGGGGGGAGGACAGATACGCAGTATTTT. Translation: CASRKGGGRTDTQYF.

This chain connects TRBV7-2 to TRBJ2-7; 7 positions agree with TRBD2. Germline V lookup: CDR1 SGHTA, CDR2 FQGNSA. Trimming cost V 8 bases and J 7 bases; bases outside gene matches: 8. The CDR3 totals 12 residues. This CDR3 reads CASWTYGGEQYF. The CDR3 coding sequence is TGTGCCAGCTGGACGTACGGGGGGGAGCAGTACTTC. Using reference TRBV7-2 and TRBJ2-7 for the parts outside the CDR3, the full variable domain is GAGVSQSPSNKVTEKGKDVELRCDPISGHTALYWYRQSLGQGLEFLIYFQGNSAPDKSGLPSDRFSAERTGGSVSTLTIQRTQQEDSAVYLCASWTYGGEQYFGPGTRLTVT.

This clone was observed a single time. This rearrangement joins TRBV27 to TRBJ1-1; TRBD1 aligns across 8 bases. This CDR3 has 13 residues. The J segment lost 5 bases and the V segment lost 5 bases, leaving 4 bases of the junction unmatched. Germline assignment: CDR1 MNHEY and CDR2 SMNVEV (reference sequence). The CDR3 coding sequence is TGTGCCAGCAGTAGACAGGGGAAAACTGAAGCTTTCTTT. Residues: CASSRQGKTEAFF.

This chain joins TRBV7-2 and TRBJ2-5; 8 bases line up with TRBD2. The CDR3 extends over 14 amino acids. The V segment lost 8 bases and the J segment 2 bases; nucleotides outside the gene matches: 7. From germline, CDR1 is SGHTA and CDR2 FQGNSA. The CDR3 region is CASQREFGQETQYF. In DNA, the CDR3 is TGTGCCAGCCAGCGGGAGTTTGGGCAAGAGACCCAGTACTTC.

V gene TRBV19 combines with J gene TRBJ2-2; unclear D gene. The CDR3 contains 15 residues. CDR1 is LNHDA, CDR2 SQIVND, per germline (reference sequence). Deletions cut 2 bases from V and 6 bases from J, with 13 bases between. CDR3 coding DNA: TGTGCCAGTAGTATATCCCCTTTTGGGCCCGGGGAGCTGTTTTTT. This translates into CASSISPFGPGELFF.

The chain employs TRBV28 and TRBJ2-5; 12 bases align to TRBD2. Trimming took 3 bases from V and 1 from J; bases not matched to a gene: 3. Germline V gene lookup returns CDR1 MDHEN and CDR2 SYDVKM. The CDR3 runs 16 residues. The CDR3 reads CASSFTSGRSQETQYF. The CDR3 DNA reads TGTGCCAGCAGTTTTACTAGCGGGAGGTCCCAAGAGACCCAGTACTTC.

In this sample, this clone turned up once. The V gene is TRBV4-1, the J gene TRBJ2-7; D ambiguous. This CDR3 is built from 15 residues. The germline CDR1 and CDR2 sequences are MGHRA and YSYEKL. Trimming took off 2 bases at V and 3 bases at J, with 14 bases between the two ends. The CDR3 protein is CASSQPGALIYEQYF. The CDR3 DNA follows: TGCGCCAGCAGCCAACCTGGCGCGCTAATCTACGAGCAGTACTTC.

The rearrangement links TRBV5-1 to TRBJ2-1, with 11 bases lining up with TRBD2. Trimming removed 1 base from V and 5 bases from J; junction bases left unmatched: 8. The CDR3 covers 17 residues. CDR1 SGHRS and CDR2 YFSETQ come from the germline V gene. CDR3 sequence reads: CASSLPLLAGGNNEQFF. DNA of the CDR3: TGCGCCAGCAGCTTGCCTCTTCTAGCGGGAGGTAACAATGAGCAGTTCTTC.

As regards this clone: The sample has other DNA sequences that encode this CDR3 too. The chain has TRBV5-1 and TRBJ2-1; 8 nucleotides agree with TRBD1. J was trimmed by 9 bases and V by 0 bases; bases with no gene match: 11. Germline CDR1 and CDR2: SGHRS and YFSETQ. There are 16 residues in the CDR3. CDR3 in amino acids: CASSLAVGQGSGEQFF. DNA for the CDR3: TGCGCCAGCAGCTTGGCCGTTGGACAGGGATCCGGTGAGCAGTTCTTC.

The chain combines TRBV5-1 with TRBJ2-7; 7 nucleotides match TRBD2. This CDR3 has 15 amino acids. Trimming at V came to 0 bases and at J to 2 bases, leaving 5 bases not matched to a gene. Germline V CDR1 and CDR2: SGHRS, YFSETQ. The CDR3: CASSLDGGSPYEQYF. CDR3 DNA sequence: TGCGCCAGCAGCTTGGACGGGGGGTCTCCCTACGAGCAGTACTTC.

The CDR3 region is CASSVRQAGDTEAFF. In DNA, the CDR3 is TGTGCCAGCAGCGTAAGACAGGCGGGGGACACTGAAGCTTTCTTT. J is TRBJ1-1 and V is TRBV11-2, with D possibly being TRBD1 (6 bases). The V gene's germline CDR1 is SGHAT and CDR2 FQNNGV. Deletions cut 5 bases from V and 3 bases from J, with 16 bases between. CDR3 length: 15 residues.

Here the CDR3 DNA reads TGCGCCAGCAGCTTCGGGACAGCCTCTTTCGGGCAGTACTTC. Encoded protein: CASSFGTASFGQYF. V gene TRBV5-1 combines with J gene TRBJ2-7, with TRBD1 matching over 7 bases. V shed 2 bases, J shed 9 bases, and the junction held 11 bases outside the gene matches. Germline V gene lookup returns CDR1 SGHRS and CDR2 YFSETQ. The CDR3 extends over 14 amino acids. The whole variable domain, remainder taken from reference TRBV5-1 and TRBJ2-7, is KAGVTQTPRYLIKTRGQQVTLSCSPISGHRSVSWYQQTPGQGLQFLFEYFSETQRNKGNFPGRFSGRQFSNSRSEMNVSTLELGDSALYLCASSFGTASFGQYFGPGTRLTVT.

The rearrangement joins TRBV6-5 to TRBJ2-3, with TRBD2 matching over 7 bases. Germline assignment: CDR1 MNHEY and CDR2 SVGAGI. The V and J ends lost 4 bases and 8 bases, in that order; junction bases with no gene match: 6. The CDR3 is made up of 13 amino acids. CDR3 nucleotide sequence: TGTGCCAGCAGTTCCCGACTAGCTGGTACGCAGTATTTT. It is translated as CASSSRLAGTQYF.

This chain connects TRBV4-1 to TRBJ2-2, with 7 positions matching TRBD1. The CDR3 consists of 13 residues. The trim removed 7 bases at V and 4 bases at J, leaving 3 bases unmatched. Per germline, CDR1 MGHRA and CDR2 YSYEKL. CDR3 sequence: CASTPGGTGELFF. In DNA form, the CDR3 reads TGCGCCAGCACGCCAGGGGGCACCGGGGAGCTGTTTTTT.

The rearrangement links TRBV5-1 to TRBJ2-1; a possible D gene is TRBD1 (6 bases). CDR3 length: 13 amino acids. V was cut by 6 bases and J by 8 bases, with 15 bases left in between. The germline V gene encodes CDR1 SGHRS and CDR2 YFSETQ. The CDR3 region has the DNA TGCGCCAGCATGGGGGCCCCTGGCGATGAGCAGTTCTTC. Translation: CASMGAPGDEQFF.

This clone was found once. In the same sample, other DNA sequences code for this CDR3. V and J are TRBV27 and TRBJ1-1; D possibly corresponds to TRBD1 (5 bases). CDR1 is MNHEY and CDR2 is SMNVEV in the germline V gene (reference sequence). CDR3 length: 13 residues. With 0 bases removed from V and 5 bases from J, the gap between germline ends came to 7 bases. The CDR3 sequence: CASSLSRGTEAFF. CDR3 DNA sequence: TGTGCCAGCAGTTTATCCCGGGGGACTGAAGCTTTCTTT.

CDR3 DNA: TGTGCCAGCAGCTTGTTGGGGACAGGGGCCACCGGGGAGCTGTTTTTT. It translates to CASSLLGTGATGELFF. V usage is TRBV7-2 and J usage is TRBJ2-2, with 10 bases that match TRBD1. The V gene's germline CDR1 is SGHTA and CDR2 FQGNSA. This CDR3 contains 16 residues. The V gene end was trimmed by 3 bases and the J gene end by 4 bases; junction bases not matched to a gene: 5.

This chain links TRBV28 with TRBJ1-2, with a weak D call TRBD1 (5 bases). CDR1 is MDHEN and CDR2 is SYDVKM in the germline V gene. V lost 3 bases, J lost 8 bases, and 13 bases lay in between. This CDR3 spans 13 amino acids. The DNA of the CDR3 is TGTGCCAGCAGTTTGACAGAGCTAGGGGGCTACACCTTC. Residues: CASSLTELGGYTF.

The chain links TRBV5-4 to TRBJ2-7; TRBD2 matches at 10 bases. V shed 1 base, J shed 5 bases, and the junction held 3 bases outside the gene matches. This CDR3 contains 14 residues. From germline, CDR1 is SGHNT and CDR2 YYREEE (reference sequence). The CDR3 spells CASSLSSGRHEQYF. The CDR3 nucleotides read TGTGCCAGCAGCTTGTCTAGCGGGAGACACGAGCAGTACTTC.

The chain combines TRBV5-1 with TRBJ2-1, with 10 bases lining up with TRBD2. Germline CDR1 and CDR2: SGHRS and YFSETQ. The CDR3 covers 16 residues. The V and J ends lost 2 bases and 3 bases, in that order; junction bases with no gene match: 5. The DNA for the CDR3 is TGCGCCAGCAGCTTCCGATCTAGCGGGAGCTACAATGAGCAGTTCTTC. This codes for CASSFRSSGSYNEQFF.

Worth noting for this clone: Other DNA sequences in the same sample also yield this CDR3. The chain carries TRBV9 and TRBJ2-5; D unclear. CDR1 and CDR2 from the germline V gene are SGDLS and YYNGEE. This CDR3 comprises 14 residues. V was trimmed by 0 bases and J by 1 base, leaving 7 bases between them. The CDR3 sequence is CASSVVGGQETQYF. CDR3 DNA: TGTGCCAGCAGCGTAGTTGGCGGCCAAGAGACCCAGTACTTC.

In DNA, the CDR3 is TGTGCCAGCAGCCCCTCGGAGAGGGAAAGGCAGTACTTC. Its protein product is CASSPSERERQYF. This chain uses TRBV11-2 with TRBJ2-7, with a weak D call TRBD2 (5 bases). CDR1 and CDR2 from the germline V gene are SGHAT and FQNNGV. This CDR3 is 13 amino acids long. The V gene lost 5 bases and the J gene lost 9 bases, with 17 bases spanning the gap. Drawing the rest from reference TRBV11-2 and TRBJ2-7, the complete variable domain is EAGVAQSPRYKIIEKRQSVAFWCNPISGHATLYWYQQILGQGPKLLIQFQNNGVVDDSQLPKDRFSAERLKGVDSTLKIQPAKLEDSAVYLCASSPSERERQYFGPGTRLTVT.

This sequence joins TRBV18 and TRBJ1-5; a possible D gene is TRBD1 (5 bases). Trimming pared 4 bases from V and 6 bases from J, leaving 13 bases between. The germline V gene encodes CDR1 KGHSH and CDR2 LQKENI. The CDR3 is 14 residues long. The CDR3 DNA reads TGTGCCAGCTCACTGGGGGTCGGGGGTCAGCCCCAGCATTTT. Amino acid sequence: CASSLGVGGQPQHF.